This T cell receptor (beta chain) was obtained from a study of shared clonotypes between healthy human individuals. Profiling relied on immunoSEQ multiplex PCR, and the TCRdb table lists in-frame clones only, not all of them. The table has millions of clones, 90% to 95% seen once. This CDR3 has 14 amino acids. CDR1 is SGHVS and CDR2 is FNYEAQ in the germline V gene. Trimming stripped 3 bases from V and 0 bases from J, with 8 bases between. The study, taken as a whole, reports: For naive CD4 cells, around 5.1% of clonotypes were shared across a handful of donors. Estimated richness values were generally larger in naive subsets than in memory subsets. The low donor count limited represented genetic and exposure-history diversity.

With respect to this clone: Its antigen is not identified.

The chain recombines TRBV7-6 with TRBJ1-1; D is ambiguous. This TCR derives from a man aged 18-30 years in good health. The sequenced sample consisted of naive CD4+ T cells sorted from blood. Subset reported: CD45RA+ positively selected. CDR3 loop: CASSFTELNTEAFF. In nucleotides, the CDR3 is TGTGCCAGCAGCTTTACGGAATTGAACACTGAAGCTTTCTTT.